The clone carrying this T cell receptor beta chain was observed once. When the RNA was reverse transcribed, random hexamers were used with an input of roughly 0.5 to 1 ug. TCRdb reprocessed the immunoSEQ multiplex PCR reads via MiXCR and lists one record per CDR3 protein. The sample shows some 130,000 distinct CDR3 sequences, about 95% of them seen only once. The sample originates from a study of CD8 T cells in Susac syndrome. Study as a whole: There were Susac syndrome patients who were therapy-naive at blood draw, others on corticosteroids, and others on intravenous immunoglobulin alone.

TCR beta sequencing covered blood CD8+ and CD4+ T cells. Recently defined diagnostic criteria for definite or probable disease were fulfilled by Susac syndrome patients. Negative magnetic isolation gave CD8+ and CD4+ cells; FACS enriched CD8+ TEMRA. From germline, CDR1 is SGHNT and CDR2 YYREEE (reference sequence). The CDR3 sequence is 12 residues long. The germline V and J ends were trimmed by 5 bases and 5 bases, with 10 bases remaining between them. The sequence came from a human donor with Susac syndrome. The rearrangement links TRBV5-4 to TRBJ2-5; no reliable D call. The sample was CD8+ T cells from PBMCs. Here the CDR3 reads CASSTTGETQYF. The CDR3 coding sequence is TGTGCCAGCAGTACCACTGGGGAGACCCAGTACTTC.